This entry describes one TCR beta chain. Its antigen is currently unknown. This sample is part of a study of cytomegalovirus exposure and HLA in healthy donors. Overall study results and limits: Earlier analysis found most TCR beta V segments productive about 87% or about 30% of the time. Investigators reported under 200 TCR beta chains as tied to cytomegalovirus.

Amplification used 60 Vbeta primers and 13 Jbeta primers. Profiling relied on immunoSEQ multiplex PCR, and the TCRdb table lists in-frame clones only, not all of them. The repertoire holds some 170,000 clones, with roughly four fifths as singletons. Sequencing was done on a sample of PBMCs. The TCR comes from a man over 45 in good health and CMV-seropositive.

The chain's CDR3 is CASRPWAALYDTQYF. The DNA for the CDR3 is TGTGCCAGCAGGCCGTGGGCCGCCCTGTACGATACGCAGTATTTT. The chain carries TRBV7-9 and TRBJ2-3, with D hard to call. This CDR3 comprises 15 residues. The V gene's germline CDR1 is SEHNR and CDR2 FQNEAQ (reference sequence). The V and J ends lost 6 bases and 6 bases respectively, with 19 bases between them.